The 15 T cell receptor beta chains listed next were all sequenced from one sample in a study of cytomegalovirus exposure and HLA in healthy donors. Repertoires were generated with immunoSEQ multiplex PCR, while TCRdb's copy carries only in-frame clones and drops some. The sample records 120,000 or so clones, around nine tenths being singletons. Specimen: PBMCs. The receptors were sampled from a woman aged 18-29 years in good health and CMV-seronegative.

The V and J genes are TRBV2 and TRBJ2-3; 10 nucleotides align to TRBD2. Germline CDR1 is SNHLY and CDR2 is FYNNEI. Trimming at V came to 5 bases and at J to 3 bases, leaving 5 bases not matched to a gene. There are 15 residues in the CDR3. Written as DNA, the CDR3 is TGTGCCAGCAGTCCTAGTAGCGGGAGGACAGATACGCAGTATTTT. Translating it yields CASSPSSGRTDTQYF.

The J gene is TRBJ2-7, the V gene TRBV7-6; 7 bases fit TRBD2. The CDR3 extends over 13 amino acids. V gave up 4 bases and J gave up 6 bases; unmatched junction bases: 6. Germline values: CDR1 SGHVS, CDR2 FNYEAQ. Here the CDR3 DNA reads TGTGCCAGCAGCTGGGCTACTAGCGCCGAGCAGTACTTC. Amino acids: CASSWATSAEQYF.

The chain employs TRBV2 and TRBJ2-7; 11 positions match TRBD2. Trimming at V came to 7 bases and at J to 3 bases, leaving 8 bases not matched to a gene. From germline, CDR1 is SNHLY and CDR2 FYNNEI. This CDR3 is 15 amino acids long. The DNA for the CDR3 is TGTGCCAGCACCCGACTAGCGGGAATTGGCTACGAGCAGTACTTC. It encodes CASTRLAGIGYEQYF.

The chain has TRBV5-1 and TRBJ2-1; 8 positions match TRBD1. The germline V gene encodes CDR1 SGHRS and CDR2 YFSETQ. Unmatched junction bases numbered 6, after V lost 3 bases and J lost 4 bases. CDR3 length: 15 amino acids. The CDR3 reads CASSYGQGEYNEQFF. CDR3 bases: TGCGCCAGCAGCTATGGACAGGGTGAATACAATGAGCAGTTCTTC.

J is TRBJ1-1 and V is TRBV4-1, with D possibly being TRBD1 (6 bases). Per the germline V gene, CDR1 is MGHRA and CDR2 is YSYEKL. The CDR3 totals 14 residues. Trimming took off 4 bases at V and 2 bases at J, with 11 bases between the two ends. The CDR3 DNA sequence: TGCGCCAGCAGCCTAAGACAGGATAACACTGAAGCTTTCTTT. Translating it yields CASSLRQDNTEAFF.

The chain employs TRBV19 and TRBJ1-2, with D perhaps TRBD1 (5 bases). The CDR3 sequence is 13 residues long. Germline V gene data show CDR1 as LNHDA and CDR2 as SQIVND (reference sequence). The V end lost 3 bases, the J end lost 3 bases, and 8 bases lay between the germline ends. The CDR3 nucleotides read TGTGCCAGTAGTATGGGAGGGGACTATGGCTACACCTTC. Its translation is CASSMGGDYGYTF.

This chain links TRBV27 with TRBJ2-5; no clear D gene. The CDR3 length is 15 residues. Trimming removed 5 bases from V and 2 bases from J, with 15 bases in between. Germline CDR1 is MNHEY and CDR2 is SMNVEV (reference sequence). This CDR3 is CASSPHDSLQETQYF. In nucleotides, the CDR3 is TGTGCCAGCAGTCCCCATGACTCATTACAAGAGACCCAGTACTTC.

The chain uses TRBV18 and TRBJ2-1, with TRBD2 as a possible D gene (5 bases). The CDR3 is 17 amino acids. V lost 0 bases, J lost 0 bases, and 12 bases lay in between. Germline V lookup: CDR1 KGHSH, CDR2 LQKENI. This CDR3 reads CASSPPPGEISYNEQFF. The CDR3 DNA reads as TGTGCCAGCTCACCACCCCCCGGGGAGATCTCCTACAATGAGCAGTTCTTC. Together with reference TRBV18 and TRBJ2-1, the CDR3 gives the full variable domain: NAGVMQNPRHLVRRRGQEARLRCSPMKGHSHVYWYRQLPEEGLKFMVYLQKENIIDESGMPKERFSAEFPKEGPSILRIQQVVRGDSAAYFCASSPPPGEISYNEQFFGPGTRLTVL.

The V and J genes are TRBV2 and TRBJ2-2, with 10 nucleotides matching TRBD1. Germline lookup yields CDR1 SNHLY and CDR2 FYNNEI. With V trimmed by 1 base and J by 4 bases, 3 bases remained unmatched. This CDR3 has 16 residues. The chain's CDR3 is CASSEGTGGSTGELFF. Written as DNA, the CDR3 is TGTGCCAGCAGTGAAGGGACAGGGGGGAGCACCGGGGAGCTGTTTTTT.

In its sample, this clone was seen once. The chain carries TRBV6-5 and TRBJ1-3, with D hard to call. Germline V lookup: CDR1 MNHEY, CDR2 SVGAGI. Trimming left V 1 base short and J 2 bases short, with 6 bases between. The CDR3 runs 14 residues. The CDR3 region is CASSYWRAGNTIYF. The CDR3 bases are TGTGCCAGCAGTTACTGGAGGGCTGGAAACACCATATATTTT.

The rearrangement uses TRBV7-9 and TRBJ1-3; D possibly corresponds to TRBD1 (5 bases). Germline CDR1 reads SEHNR; CDR2 reads FQNEAQ (reference sequence). Trimming removed 5 bases from V and 2 bases from J, with 16 bases in between. The CDR3 sequence is 16 residues long. CDR3 nucleotides: TGTGCCAGCAGCCTGACCGGGACTTACACTGGAAACACCATATATTTT. This codes for CASSLTGTYTGNTIYF.

The chain carries TRBV12-5 and TRBJ2-1; D gene uncertain. Trimming removed 7 bases from V and 0 bases from J, with 7 bases in between. Germline assignment: CDR1 LGHNT and CDR2 FRNRAP. This CDR3 is built from 13 residues. CDR3 DNA sequence: TGTGCTAGTGTTGAGAGCTCCTACAATGAGCAGTTCTTC. Its protein product is CASVESSYNEQFF. The complete variable domain, with remaining parts taken from reference TRBV12-5 and TRBJ2-1, reads DARVTQTPRHKVTEMGQEVTMRCQPILGHNTVFWYRQTMMQGLELLAYFRNRAPLDDSGMPKDRFSAEMPDATLATLKIQPSEPRDSAVYFCASVESSYNEQFFGPGTRLTVL.

V gene TRBV14 combines with J gene TRBJ2-7; TRBD2 aligns across 8 bases. The CDR3 has 15 amino acids. Trimming cost V 4 bases and J 2 bases; bases outside gene matches: 7. Looked up from germline, CDR1 is SGHDN and CDR2 is FVKESK. CDR3 amino acids: CASSRGRGGTYEQYF. The CDR3 region has the DNA TGTGCCAGCAGCCGGGGACGGGGGGGGACCTACGAGCAGTACTTC.

The chain carries TRBV2 and TRBJ2-7, with 8 nucleotides matching TRBD2. CDR1 and CDR2 from the germline V gene are SNHLY and FYNNEI. The ends lost 6 bases at V and 5 bases at J; junction bases unmatched: 12. This CDR3 spans 15 amino acids. CDR3 residues: CASRSGTSNTHEQYF. The CDR3 DNA reads as TGTGCCAGCAGATCCGGGACTAGTAACACCCACGAGCAGTACTTC. Based on the CDR3 plus reference TRBV2 and TRBJ2-7, the full variable domain is EPEVTQTPSHQVTQMGQEVILRCVPISNHLYFYWYRQILGQKVEFLVSFYNNEISEKSEIFDDQFSVERPDGSNFTLKIRSTKLEDSAMYFCASRSGTSNTHEQYFGPGTRLTVT.

The V and J genes are TRBV11-3 and TRBJ2-5; weak D call: TRBD2 (6 bases). CDR1 SGHNT and CDR2 YENEEA come from the germline V gene. This CDR3 has 14 amino acids. With 2 bases removed from V and 7 bases from J, the gap between germline ends came to 14 bases. In DNA, the CDR3 is TGTGCCAGCAGCTTAATTTCCGGGAGCGGGACCCAGTACTTC. Protein product: CASSLISGSGTQYF.